This T cell receptor (beta chain) derives from a study of spatial heterogeneity in lung cancer. This clonotype has more than one count but fewer than ten. The germline gives CDR1 WSHSY, CDR2 SAAADI. Trimming removed 0 bases from V and 17 bases from J, with 14 bases in between. This CDR3 has 13 amino acids. Unique molecular identifiers tagged every individual TCR cDNA molecule. One entry per CDR3 protein results from TCRdb running MiXCR on the 5' RACE reads. The sample includes roughly 75,000 distinct CDR3 sequences, 10% to 15% seen only once; the top ten take about 7.1%. Time point reported: sample taken at primary tumor resection. The input material, whole RNA from tumor, nontumor lung or frozen PBMC, was sequenced unsorted. The approximately 78 donors had untreated early-stage non-small cell lung cancer.

This sequence was found in a male donor with early-stage non-small cell lung cancer. V usage is TRBV10-2 and J usage is TRBJ1-6; a weak D match, TRBD1 (5 bases). The sample in question was PBMCs, obtained at surgery. The CDR3 DNA is TGCGCCAGCAGTGAGTCGCCCTTGAGGGGCTTCCACTTT. Protein: CASSESPLRGFHF.